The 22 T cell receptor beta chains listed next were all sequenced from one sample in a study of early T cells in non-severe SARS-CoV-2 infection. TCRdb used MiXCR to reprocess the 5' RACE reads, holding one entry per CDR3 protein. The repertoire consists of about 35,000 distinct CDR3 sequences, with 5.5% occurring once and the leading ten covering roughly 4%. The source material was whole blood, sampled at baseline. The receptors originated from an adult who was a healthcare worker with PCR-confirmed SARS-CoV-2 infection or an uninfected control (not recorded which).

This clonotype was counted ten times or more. This CDR3 reads CAWSQGARSYEQYF. CDR3 bases: TGTGCCTGGAGTCAGGGGGCTAGATCCTACGAGCAGTACTTC. This chain connects TRBV30 to TRBJ2-7; 8 bases agree with TRBD1. V was pared by 2 bases and J by 1 base, with 4 bases of the junction left unmatched. The germline V gene encodes CDR1 GTSNPN and CDR2 SVGIG (reference sequence). The CDR3 is 14 residues long. Complete variable domain (other parts from reference TRBV30 and TRBJ2-7): SQTIHQWPATLVQPVGSPLSLECTVEGTSNPNLYWYRQAAGRGLQLLFYSVGIGQISSEVPQNLSASRPQDRQFILSSKKLLLSDSGFYLCAWSQGARSYEQYFGPGTRLTVT.

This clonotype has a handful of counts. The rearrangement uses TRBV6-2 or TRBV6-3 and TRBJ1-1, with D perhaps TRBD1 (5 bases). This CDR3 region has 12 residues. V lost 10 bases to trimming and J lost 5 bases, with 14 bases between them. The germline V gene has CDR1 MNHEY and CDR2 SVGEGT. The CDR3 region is CAIQGPGTEAFF. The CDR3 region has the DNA TGTGCCATCCAAGGACCAGGGACTGAAGCTTTCTTT.

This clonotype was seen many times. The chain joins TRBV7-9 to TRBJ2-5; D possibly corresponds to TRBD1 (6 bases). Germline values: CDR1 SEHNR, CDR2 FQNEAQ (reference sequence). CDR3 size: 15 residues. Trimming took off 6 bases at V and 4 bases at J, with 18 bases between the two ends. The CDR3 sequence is CASSIGDRGGETQYF. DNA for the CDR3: TGTGCCAGCAGTATCGGGGACCGAGGGGGAGAGACCCAGTACTTC.

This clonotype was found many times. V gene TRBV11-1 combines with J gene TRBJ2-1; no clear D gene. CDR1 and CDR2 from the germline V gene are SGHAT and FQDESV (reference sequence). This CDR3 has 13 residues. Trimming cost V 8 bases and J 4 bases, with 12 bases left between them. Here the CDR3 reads CASGKYPYNEQFF. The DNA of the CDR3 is TGTGCCAGCGGAAAATACCCGTACAATGAGCAGTTCTTC.

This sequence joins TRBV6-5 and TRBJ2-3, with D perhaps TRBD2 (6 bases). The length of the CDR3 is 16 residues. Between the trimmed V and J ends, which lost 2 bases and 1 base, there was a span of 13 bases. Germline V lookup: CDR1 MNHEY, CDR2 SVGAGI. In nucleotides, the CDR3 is TGTGCCAGCAGTTACCGCCCGAGCGGGCGCACAGATACGCAGTATTTT. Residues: CASSYRPSGRTDTQYF.

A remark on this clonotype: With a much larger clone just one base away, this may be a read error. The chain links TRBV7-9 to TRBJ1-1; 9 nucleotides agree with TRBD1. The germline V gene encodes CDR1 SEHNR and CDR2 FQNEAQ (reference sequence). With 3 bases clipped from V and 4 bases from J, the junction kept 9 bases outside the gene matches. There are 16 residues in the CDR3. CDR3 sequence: CASSFARDRVSTEAFF. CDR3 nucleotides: TGTGCCAGCAGCTTCGCAAGGGACAGGGTCAGCACTGAAGCTTTCTTT.

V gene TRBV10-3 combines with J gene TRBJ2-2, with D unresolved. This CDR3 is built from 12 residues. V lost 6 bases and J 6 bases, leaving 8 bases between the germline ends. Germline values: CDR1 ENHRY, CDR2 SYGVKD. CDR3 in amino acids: CAIRTLSGELFF. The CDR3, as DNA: TGTGCCATCAGAACCCTATCCGGGGAGCTGTTTTTT.

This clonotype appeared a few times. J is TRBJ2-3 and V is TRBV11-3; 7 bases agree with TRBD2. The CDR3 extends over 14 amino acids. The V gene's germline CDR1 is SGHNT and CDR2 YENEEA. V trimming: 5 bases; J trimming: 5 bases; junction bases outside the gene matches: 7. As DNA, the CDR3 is TGTGCCAGCAGCCCGGGGGGAGCGGTAGATACGCAGTATTTT. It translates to CASSPGGAVDTQYF.

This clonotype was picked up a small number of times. The CDR3 nucleotides are TGTGCCAGCAGTGGTAGCGGAGAGCAGTTCTTC. It yields the protein CASSGSGEQFF. V is TRBV2 and J is TRBJ2-1; D is possibly TRBD2 (6 bases). Trimming took off 4 bases at V and 10 bases at J, with 8 bases between the two ends. The V gene's germline CDR1 is SNHLY and CDR2 FYNNEI. The CDR3 runs 11 residues.

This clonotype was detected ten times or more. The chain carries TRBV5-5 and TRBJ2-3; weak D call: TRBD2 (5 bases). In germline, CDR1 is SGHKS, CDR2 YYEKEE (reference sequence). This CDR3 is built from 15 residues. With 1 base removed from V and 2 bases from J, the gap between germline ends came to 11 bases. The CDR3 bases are TGTGCCAGCAGCTTGTTCGTCGGGGACACAGATACGCAGTATTTT. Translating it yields CASSLFVGDTDTQYF.

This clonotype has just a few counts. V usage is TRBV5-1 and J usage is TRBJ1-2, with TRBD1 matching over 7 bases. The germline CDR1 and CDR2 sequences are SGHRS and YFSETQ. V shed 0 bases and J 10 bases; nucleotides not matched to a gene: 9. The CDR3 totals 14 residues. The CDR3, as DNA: TGCGCCAGCAGCTTGGGGACAGGTCTACATTCCTACACCTTC. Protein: CASSLGTGLHSYTF.

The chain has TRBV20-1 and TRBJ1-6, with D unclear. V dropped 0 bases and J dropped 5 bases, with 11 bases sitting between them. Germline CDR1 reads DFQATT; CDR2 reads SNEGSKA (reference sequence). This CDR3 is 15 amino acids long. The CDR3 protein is CSARDMTVHNSPLHF. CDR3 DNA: TGCAGTGCTAGAGATATGACCGTACATAATTCACCCCTCCACTTT.

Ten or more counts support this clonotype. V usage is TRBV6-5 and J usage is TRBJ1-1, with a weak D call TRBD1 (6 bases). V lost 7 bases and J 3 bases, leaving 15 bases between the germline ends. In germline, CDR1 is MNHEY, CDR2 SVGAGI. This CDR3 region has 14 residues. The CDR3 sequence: CASKLTGTYTEAFF. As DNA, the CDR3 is TGTGCCAGCAAACTTACAGGGACATACACTGAAGCTTTCTTT.

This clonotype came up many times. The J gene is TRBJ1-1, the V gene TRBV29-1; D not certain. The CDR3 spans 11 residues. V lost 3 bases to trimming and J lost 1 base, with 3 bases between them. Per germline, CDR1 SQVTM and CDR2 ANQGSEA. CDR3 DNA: TGCAGCGTTGACAGGAACACTGAAGCTTTCTTT. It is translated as CSVDRNTEAFF.

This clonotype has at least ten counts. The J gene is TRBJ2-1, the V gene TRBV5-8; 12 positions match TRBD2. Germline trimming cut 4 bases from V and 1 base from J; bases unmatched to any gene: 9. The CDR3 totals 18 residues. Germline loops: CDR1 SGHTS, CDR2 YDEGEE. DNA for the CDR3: TGTGCCAGCAGCGGGCAACTAACTAGCGGGGGGTCCTACAATGAGCAGTTCTTC. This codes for CASSGQLTSGGSYNEQFF.

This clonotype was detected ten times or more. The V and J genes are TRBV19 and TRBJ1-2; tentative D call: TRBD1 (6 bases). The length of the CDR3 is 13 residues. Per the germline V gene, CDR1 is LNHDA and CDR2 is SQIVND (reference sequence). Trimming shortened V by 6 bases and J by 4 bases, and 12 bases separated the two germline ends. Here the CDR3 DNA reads TGTGCCAGTAGATCAACAGGGACCTATGGCTACACCTTC. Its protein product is CASRSTGTYGYTF. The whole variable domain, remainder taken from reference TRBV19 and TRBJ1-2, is DGGITQSPKYLFRKEGQNVTLSCEQNLNHDAMYWYRQDPGQGLRLIYYSQIVNDFQKGDIAEGYSVSREKKESFPLTVTSAQKNPTAFYLCASRSTGTYGYTFGSGTRLTVV.

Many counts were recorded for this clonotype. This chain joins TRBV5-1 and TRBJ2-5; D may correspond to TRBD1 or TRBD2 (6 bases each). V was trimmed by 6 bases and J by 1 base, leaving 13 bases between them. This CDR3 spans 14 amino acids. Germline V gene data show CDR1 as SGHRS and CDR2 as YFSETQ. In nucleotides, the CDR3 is TGCGCCAGCAAGGGGGTTAGCGGCCAAGAGACCCAGTACTTC. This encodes CASKGVSGQETQYF.

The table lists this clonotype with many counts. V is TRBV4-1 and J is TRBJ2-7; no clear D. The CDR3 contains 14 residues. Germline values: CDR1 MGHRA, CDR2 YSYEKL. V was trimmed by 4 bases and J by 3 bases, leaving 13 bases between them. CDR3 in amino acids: CASSRKITHYEQYF. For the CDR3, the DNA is TGCGCCAGCAGCCGAAAAATTACCCACTACGAGCAGTACTTC.

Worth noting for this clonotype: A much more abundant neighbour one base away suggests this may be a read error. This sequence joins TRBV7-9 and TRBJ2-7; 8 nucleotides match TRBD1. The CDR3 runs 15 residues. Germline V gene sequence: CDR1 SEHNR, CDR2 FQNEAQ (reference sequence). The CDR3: CACSRGGTGGYEQYF. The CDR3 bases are TGTGCCTGCAGCCGGGGAGGTACAGGGGGCTACGAGCAGTACTTC.

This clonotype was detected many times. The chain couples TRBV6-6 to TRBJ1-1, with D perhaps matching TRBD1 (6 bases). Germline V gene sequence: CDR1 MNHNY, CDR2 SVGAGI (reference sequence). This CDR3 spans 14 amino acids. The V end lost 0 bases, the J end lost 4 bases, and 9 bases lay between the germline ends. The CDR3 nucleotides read TGTGCCAGCAGTTACTCCGGGGGCGGCACTGAAGCTTTCTTT. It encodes CASSYSGGGTEAFF.

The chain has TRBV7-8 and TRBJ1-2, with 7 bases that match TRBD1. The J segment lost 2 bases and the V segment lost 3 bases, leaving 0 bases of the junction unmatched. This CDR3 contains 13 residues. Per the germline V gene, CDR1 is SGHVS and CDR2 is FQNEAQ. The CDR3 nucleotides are TGTGCCAGCAGCTTCAGGGGGAACTATGGCTACACCTTC. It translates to CASSFRGNYGYTF.

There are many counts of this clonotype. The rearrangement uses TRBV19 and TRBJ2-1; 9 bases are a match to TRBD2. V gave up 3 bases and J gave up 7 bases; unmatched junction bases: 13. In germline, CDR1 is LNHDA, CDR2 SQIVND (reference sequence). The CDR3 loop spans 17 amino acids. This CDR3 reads CASSMHISGGRANEQFF. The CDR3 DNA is TGTGCCAGTAGTATGCATATTAGCGGGGGCCGAGCAAATGAGCAGTTCTTC.